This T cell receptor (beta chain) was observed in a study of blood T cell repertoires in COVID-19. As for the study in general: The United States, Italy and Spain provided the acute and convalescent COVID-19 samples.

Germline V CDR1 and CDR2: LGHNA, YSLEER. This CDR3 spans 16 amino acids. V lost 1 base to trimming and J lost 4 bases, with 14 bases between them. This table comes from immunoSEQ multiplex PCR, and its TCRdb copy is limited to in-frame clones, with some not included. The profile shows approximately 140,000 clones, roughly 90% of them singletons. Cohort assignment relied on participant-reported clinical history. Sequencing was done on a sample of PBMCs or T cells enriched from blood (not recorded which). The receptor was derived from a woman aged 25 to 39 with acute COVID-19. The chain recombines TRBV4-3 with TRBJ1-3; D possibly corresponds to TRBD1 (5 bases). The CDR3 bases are TGCGCCAGCAGCCAAGTTGGATGGGGCACGGGAAACACCATATATTTT. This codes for CASSQVGWGTGNTIYF.